This T cell receptor beta chain is drawn from a study of blood T cells in healthy people across ages. A second PCR of about 7 to 11 cycles used a sample-barcoded 5' primer and a J-beta primer mix. TCRdb re-called the 5' RACE reads with MiXCR, one entry per CDR3 protein. This table holds 500,000 to 550,000 distinct CDR3 sequences, approximately 25% found once. This sample also belongs to another study, concerning T cells of mothers and their children. As reported in that work: Not a single persistent microchimeric T cell clone was detected.

The clonotype comes from a boy younger than 18 in good health. The sample consisted of blood.

As DNA, the CDR3 is TGTGCCAGCAGTTACGGTGGGGCTAGCGGGCGAAATGAGCAGTTCTTC. It specifies CASSYGGASGRNEQFF. This rearrangement joins TRBV28 to TRBJ2-1; 8 nucleotides match TRBD2. The V gene end was trimmed by 4 bases and the J gene end by 7 bases; junction bases not matched to a gene: 12. The CDR3 extends over 16 amino acids. Germline CDR1 reads MDHEN; CDR2 reads SYDVKM.